The present TCR beta chain was sequenced within a study of blood T cell repertoires in COVID-19. Across the study: Sites in the United States, Italy and Spain provided acute and convalescent COVID-19 samples.

The ends lost 6 bases at V and 5 bases at J; junction bases unmatched: 7. Germline CDR1 reads MNHEY; CDR2 reads SVGAGI. The CDR3 loop spans 15 amino acids. The assay was immunoSEQ multiplex PCR, and TCRdb's table has in-frame clones only and misses some. Of roughly 250,000 clones detected, roughly 80% appear once; the ten largest clones hold approximately 9.6%. This clone came up a few times. Sequencing used peripheral blood. V usage is TRBV6-5 and J usage is TRBJ1-4, with TRBD1 matching over 9 bases. This receptor was taken from a woman older than 75 with acute or convalescent COVID-19. DNA of the CDR3: TGTGCCAGCAGCCGCGGACAGGGGATGAATGAAAAACTGTTTTTT. This translates into CASSRGQGMNEKLFF.